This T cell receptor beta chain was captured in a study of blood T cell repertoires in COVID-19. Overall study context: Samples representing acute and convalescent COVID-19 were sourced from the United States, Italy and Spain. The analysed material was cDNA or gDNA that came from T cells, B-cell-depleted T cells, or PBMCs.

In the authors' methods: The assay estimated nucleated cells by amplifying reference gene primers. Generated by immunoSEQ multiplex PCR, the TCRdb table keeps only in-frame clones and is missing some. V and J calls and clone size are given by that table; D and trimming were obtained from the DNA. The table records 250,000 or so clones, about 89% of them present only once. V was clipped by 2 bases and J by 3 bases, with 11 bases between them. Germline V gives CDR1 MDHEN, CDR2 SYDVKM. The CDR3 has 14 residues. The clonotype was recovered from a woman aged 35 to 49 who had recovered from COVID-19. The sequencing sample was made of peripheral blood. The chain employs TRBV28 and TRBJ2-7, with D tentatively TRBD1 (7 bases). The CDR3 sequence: CASSLAQGGYEQYF. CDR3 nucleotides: TGTGCCAGCAGTTTAGCGCAGGGGGGCTACGAGCAGTACTTC.